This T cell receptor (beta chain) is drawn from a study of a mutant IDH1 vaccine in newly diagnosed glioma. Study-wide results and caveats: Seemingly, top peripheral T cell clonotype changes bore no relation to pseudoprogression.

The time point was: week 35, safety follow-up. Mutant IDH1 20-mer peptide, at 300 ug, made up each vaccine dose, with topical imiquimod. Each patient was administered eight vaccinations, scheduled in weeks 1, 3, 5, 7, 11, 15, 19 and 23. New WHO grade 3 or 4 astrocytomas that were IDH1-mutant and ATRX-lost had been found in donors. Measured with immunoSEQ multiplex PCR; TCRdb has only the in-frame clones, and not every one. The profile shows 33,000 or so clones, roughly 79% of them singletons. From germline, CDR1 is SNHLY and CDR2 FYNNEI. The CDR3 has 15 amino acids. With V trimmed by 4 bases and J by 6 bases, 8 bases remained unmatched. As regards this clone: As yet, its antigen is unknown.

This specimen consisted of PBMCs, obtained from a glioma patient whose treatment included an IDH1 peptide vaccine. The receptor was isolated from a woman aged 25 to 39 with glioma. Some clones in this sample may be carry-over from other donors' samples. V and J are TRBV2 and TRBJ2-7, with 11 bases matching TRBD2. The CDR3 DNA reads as TGTGCCAGCAGTGGTTTAGCGGGAGGGGGGGGCGAGCAGTACTTC. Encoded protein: CASSGLAGGGGEQYF.